The 10 T cell receptor beta chains below were found in one sample sequenced in a study of molecular identifiers for immune sequencing clone quantification. TCRdb passed the PCR reads through MiXCR, listing each CDR3 protein once. This sample has about half a million distinct CDR3 sequences, with roughly 24% found just once. The sample taken for sequencing was naive CD8+ T cells from blood, with Jurkat cell RNA spiked in. Subset given: FACS-sorted CD8+CD4-CCR7+CD45RA+ naive T cells. The receptor set was obtained from a human donor in good health. Some libraries in this study had Jurkat cell RNA spiked in.

About this clonotype: An end of the junction does not agree with germline; a read error may underlie this. This chain joins TRBV20-1 and TRBJ2-7; 7 bases match TRBD2. Germline CDR1 is DFQATT and CDR2 is SNEGSKA (reference sequence). The CDR3 is made up of 16 amino acids. The CDR3 DNA reads as TGCAGTGCTAGGGGGCCTTGGGAGGGGCGTACGTACGCGCAGTACTTC. Translation: CSARGPWEGRTYAQYF.

In its sample, this clonotype was seen many times. The chain couples TRBV9 to TRBJ2-3; TRBD1 aligns across 7 bases. Losses at the gene ends were 3 bases for V and 2 bases for J; bases not matched to a gene: 3. From germline, CDR1 is SGDLS and CDR2 YYNGEE. CDR3 length: 14 residues. The CDR3 is CASSEGALTDTQYF. CDR3 nucleotides: TGTGCCAGCAGCGAGGGGGCCCTCACAGATACGCAGTATTTT.

This clonotype was observed at least ten times. CDR3 coding DNA: TGTGCCAGCAGCCAGGGAGCCTATGAGCAGTTCTTC. Amino acid sequence: CASSQGAYEQFF. The chain links TRBV25-1 to TRBJ2-1; D may match TRBD1 or TRBD2 (5 bases each). The V end was cut by 6 bases, the J end by 8 bases, with 11 bases between. The CDR3 has 12 residues. The germline gives CDR1 MGHDK, CDR2 SYGVNS.

This chain connects TRBV7-8 to TRBJ1-1; a possible D gene is TRBD1 (5 bases). This CDR3 spans 15 amino acids. CDR1 and CDR2 from the germline V gene are SGHVS and FQNEAQ. V was cut by 5 bases and J by 3 bases, with 16 bases left in between. The CDR3 bases are TGTGCCAGCAGCACCAATCAGGGCTGGTACACTGAAGCTTTCTTT. Translation gives CASSTNQGWYTEAFF.

The chain carries TRBV7-9 and TRBJ1-2; 8 bases fit TRBD1. V was clipped by 5 bases and J by 4 bases; unmatched bases: 9. CDR1 SEHNR and CDR2 FQNEAQ come from the germline V gene (reference sequence). There are 15 residues in the CDR3. The CDR3 reads CASSRWEDRVYGYTF. CDR3 DNA: TGTGCCAGCAGCCGTTGGGAGGACAGGGTCTATGGCTACACCTTC.

This clonotype was observed many times. The chain uses TRBV7-8 and TRBJ2-5, with D possibly being TRBD1 (6 bases). The CDR3 has 17 amino acids. The germline V and J ends were trimmed by 5 bases and 0 bases, with 19 bases remaining between them. The germline CDR1 and CDR2 sequences are SGHVS and FQNEAQ. The CDR3 here is CASSPRRRGEHQETQYF. Written as DNA, the CDR3 is TGTGCCAGCAGCCCAAGGCGCAGGGGCGAGCACCAAGAGACCCAGTACTTC. Together with reference TRBV7-8 and TRBJ2-5, the CDR3 gives the full variable domain: GAGVSQSPRYKVAKRGQDVALRCDPISGHVSLFWYQQALGQGPEFLTYFQNEAQLDKSGLPSDRFFAERPEGSVSTLKIQRTQQEDSAVYLCASSPRRRGEHQETQYFGPGTRLLVL.

This clonotype occurred many times. The chain carries TRBV2 and TRBJ2-3; D gene ambiguous. The V gene lost 4 bases and the J gene lost 5 bases, with 16 bases spanning the gap. Looked up from germline, CDR1 is SNHLY and CDR2 is FYNNEI. This CDR3 has 15 residues. DNA for the CDR3: TGTGCCAGCAGTGGCGGCACCCGAGCAGGAGATACGCAGTATTTT. Its translation is CASSGGTRAGDTQYF.

Many counts were recorded for this clonotype. The J gene is TRBJ2-7, the V gene TRBV20-1; D is perhaps TRBD2 (6 bases). Trimming cost V 5 bases and J 0 bases, with 17 bases left between them. Germline CDR1 reads DFQATT; CDR2 reads SNEGSKA (reference sequence). CDR3 length: 15 amino acids. CDR3 coding DNA: TGCAGTGCTCCCAATATAGCGGAAAGCTCCTACGAGCAGTACTTC. Amino acid sequence: CSAPNIAESSYEQYF.

The table lists this clonotype with many counts. The chain carries TRBV19 and TRBJ2-2, with 10 bases identical to TRBD2. Trimming cost V 8 bases and J 2 bases; bases outside gene matches: 5. The CDR3 spans 15 residues. Per germline, CDR1 LNHDA and CDR2 SQIVND (reference sequence). The CDR3 DNA follows: TGTGCCAGTTCCTGGACTAGCGGAAACACCGGGGAGCTGTTTTTT. Translation: CASSWTSGNTGELFF.

V and J are TRBV3-1 and TRBJ1-2; no firm D call. This CDR3 has 14 residues. Germline V gene lookup returns CDR1 LGHDT and CDR2 YNNKEL (reference sequence). V shed 4 bases and J shed 2 bases, with 11 bases lying between them. The CDR3 sequence is CASSPSTRNYGYTF. The CDR3 nucleotides are TGTGCCAGCAGCCCGTCAACTAGGAACTATGGCTACACCTTC.